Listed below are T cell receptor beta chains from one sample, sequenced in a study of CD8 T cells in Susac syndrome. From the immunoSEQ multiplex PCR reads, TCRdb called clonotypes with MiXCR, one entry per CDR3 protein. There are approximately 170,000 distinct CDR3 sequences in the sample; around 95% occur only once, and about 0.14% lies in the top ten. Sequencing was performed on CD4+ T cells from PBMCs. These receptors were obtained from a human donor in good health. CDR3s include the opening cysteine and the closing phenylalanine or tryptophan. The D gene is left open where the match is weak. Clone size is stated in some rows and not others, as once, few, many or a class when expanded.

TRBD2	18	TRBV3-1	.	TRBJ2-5	CASSQGGTSDTQGETQYF	TGTGCCAGCAGCCAAGGGGGGACTAGCGATACTCAAGGAGAGACCCAGTACTTC
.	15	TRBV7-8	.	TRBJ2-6	CASSSSRPGANVLTF	TGTGCCAGCAGCTCCTCAAGACCTGGGGCCAACGTCCTGACTTTC
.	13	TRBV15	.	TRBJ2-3	CATSRDPSDTQYF	TGTGCCACCAGCAGAGACCCCTCTGATACGCAGTATTTT
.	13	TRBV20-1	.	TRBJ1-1	CSAGGRSEGEAFF	TGCAGTGCTGGTGGAAGGTCCGAGGGGGAAGCTTTCTTT
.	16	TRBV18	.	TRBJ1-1	CASSPMTQVTNTEAFF	TGTGCCAGCTCACCAATGACGCAGGTTACGAACACTGAAGCTTTCTTT
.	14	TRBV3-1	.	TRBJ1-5	CASSQLGSNQPQHF	TGTGCCAGCAGCCAACTGGGTAGCAATCAGCCCCAGCATTTT
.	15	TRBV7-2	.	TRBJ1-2	CASSVDGSSRRDYTF	TGTGCCAGCAGCGTGGATGGCAGTTCACGCAGAGACTACACCTTC
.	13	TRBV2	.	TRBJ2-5	CAISLIRGETQYF	TGTGCCATCTCCCTGATCCGGGGGGAGACCCAGTACTTC
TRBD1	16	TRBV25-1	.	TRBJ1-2	CASSPGGARSNYGYTF	TGTGCCAGCAGTCCAGGGGGGGCGCGGTCCAACTATGGCTACACCTTC
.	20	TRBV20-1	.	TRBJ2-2	CSATTWRGYRDRMNPGELFF	TGCAGTGCCACGACCTGGCGGGGCTACAGGGATAGGATGAATCCCGGGGAGCTGTTTTTT
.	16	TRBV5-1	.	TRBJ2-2	CASSSSTGWNTGELFF	TGCGCCAGCAGCTCCAGCACAGGGTGGAACACCGGGGAGCTGTTTTTT
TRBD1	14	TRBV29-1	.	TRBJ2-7	CSVESGQGAYEQYF	TGCAGCGTTGAATCGGGACAGGGTGCCTACGAGCAGTACTTC
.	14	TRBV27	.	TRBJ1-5	CASSFWGGNQPQHF	TGTGCCAGCAGTTTTTGGGGTGGCAATCAGCCCCAGCATTTT
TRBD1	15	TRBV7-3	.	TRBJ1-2	CASSPSTDRADGYTF	TGTGCCAGCAGCCCATCGACTGACAGGGCGGATGGCTACACCTTC
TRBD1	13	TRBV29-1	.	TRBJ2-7	CSVFGQGAYEQYF	TGCAGCGTATTCGGACAGGGAGCCTACGAGCAGTACTTC
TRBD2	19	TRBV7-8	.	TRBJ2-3	CASSLVPNSGGGVTDTQYF	TGTGCCAGCAGCTTAGTCCCAAACAGCGGCGGGGGAGTGACAGATACGCAGTATTTT
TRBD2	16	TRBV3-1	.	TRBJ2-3	CASSYGSGGVGDTQYF	TGTGCCAGCAGCTACGGCAGCGGGGGGGTGGGGGATACGCAGTATTTT
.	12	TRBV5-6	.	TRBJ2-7	CASSKDIYEQYF	TGTGCCAGCAGCAAAGACATCTACGAGCAGTACTTC
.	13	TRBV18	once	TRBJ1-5	CASSPEGNQPQHF	TGTGCCAGCTCACCAGAAGGGAATCAGCCCCAGCATTTT
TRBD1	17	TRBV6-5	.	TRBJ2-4	CASSYHSGTVAKNIQYF	TGTGCCAGCAGTTATCACTCCGGGACAGTAGCCAAAAACATTCAGTACTTC
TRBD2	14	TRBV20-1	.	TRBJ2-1	CSASIATSGGKQFF	TGCAGTGCCTCAATAGCGACTAGCGGGGGGAAGCAGTTCTTC
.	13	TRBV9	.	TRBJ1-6	CASSDRGSSPLHF	TGTGCCAGCAGCGATAGAGGGTCTTCACCCCTCCACTTT
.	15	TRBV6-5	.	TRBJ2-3	CASSLQGSSTDTQYF	TGTGCCAGCAGTTTACAGGGATCTAGCACAGATACGCAGTATTTT
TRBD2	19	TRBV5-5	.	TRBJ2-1	CASSPGFGAGGRSYNEQFF	TGTGCCAGCAGCCCAGGGTTCGGAGCGGGGGGGCGGTCCTACAATGAGCAGTTCTTC
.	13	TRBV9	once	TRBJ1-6	CATSEGRNSPLHF	TGTGCCACGTCGGAGGGTCGGAATTCACCCCTCCACTTT
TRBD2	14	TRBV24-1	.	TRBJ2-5	CATANPREGGTQYF	TGTGCCACAGCGAACCCCCGGGAGGGGGGGACCCAGTACTTC
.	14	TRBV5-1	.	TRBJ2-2	CASSLAGVAGELFF	TGCGCCAGCAGCTTGGCCGGGGTAGCCGGGGAGCTGTTTTTT
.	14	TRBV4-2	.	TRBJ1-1	CASSQDLGKGSSFF	TGTGCCAGCAGCCAAGATCTCGGGAAGGGGTCCTCTTTCTTT
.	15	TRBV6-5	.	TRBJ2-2	CASSYFGRTTGELFF	TGTGCCAGCAGTTACTTCGGCAGGACCACCGGGGAGCTGTTTTTT
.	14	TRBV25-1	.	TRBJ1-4	CASSDRFEGEKLFF	TGTGCCAGCAGTGATAGATTCGAGGGCGAAAAACTGTTTTTT
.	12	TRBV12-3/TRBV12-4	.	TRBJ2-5	CASSGDRETQYF	TGTGCCAGCAGCGGGGACCGTGAGACCCAGTACTTC
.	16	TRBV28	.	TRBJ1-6	CASSSTGHGYNSPLHF	TGTGCCAGCAGTTCGACAGGTCACGGGTATAATTCACCCCTCCACTTT
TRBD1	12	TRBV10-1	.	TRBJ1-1	CASSDRGIAAFF	TGCGCCAGCAGTGACAGGGGGATTGCAGCTTTCTTT
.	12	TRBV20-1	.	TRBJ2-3	CSAEKNTDTQYF	TGCAGTGCCGAGAAAAACACAGATACGCAGTATTTT
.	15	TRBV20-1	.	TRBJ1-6	CSARVRTASNSPLHF	TGCAGTGCTAGAGTAAGGACGGCCAGTAATTCACCCCTCCACTTT
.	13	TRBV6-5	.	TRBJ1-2	CASSYRRGGSYTF	TGTGCCAGCAGTTATCGACGGGGCGGCAGCTACACCTTC